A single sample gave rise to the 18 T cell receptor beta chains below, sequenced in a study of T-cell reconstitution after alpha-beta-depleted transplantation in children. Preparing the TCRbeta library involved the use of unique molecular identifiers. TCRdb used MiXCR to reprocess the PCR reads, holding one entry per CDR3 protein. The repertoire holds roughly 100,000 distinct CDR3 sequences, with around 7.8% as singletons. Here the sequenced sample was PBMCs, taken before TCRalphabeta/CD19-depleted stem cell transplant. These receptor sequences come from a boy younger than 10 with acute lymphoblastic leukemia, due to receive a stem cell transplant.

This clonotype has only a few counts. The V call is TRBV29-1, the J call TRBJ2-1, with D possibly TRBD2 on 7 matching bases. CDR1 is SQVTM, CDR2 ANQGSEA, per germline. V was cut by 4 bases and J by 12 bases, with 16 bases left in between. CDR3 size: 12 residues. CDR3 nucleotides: TGCAGCGTTGCTTACAGGGAGGGTGGGCAGTTCTTC. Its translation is CSVAYREGGQFF.

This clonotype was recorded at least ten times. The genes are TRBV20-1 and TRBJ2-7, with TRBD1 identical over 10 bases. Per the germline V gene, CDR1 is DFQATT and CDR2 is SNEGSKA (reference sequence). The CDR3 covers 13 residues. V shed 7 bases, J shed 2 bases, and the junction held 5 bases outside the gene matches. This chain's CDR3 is CSVRGTGAYEQYF. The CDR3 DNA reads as TGCAGTGTTCGTGGGACAGGGGCCTACGAGCAGTACTTC.

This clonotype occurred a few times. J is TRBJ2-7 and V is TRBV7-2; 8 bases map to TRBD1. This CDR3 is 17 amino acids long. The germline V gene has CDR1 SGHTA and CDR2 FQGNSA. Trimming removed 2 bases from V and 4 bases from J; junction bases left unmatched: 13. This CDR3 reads CASSLIRSPDRVYEQYF. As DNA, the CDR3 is TGTGCCAGCAGCTTAATCCGCAGTCCGGACAGGGTTTACGAGCAGTACTTC.

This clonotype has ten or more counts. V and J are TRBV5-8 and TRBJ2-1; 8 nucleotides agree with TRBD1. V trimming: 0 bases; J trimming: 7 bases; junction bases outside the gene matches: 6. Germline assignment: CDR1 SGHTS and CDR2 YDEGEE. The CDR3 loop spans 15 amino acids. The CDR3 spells CASSLGQGIANEQFF. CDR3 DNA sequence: TGTGCCAGCAGCTTGGGACAGGGGATAGCAAATGAGCAGTTCTTC.

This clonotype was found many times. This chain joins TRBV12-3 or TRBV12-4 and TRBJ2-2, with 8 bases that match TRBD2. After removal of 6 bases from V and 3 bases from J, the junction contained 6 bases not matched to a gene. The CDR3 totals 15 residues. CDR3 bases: TGTGCCAGCAGGCGAGCGGGAGTCGACACCGGGGAGCTGTTTTTT. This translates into CASRRAGVDTGELFF.

Here the CDR3 DNA reads TGTGCCAGCAGTTACTCGGGGCAGGGCTCTTACAATGAGCAGTTCTTC. Translation: CASSYSGQGSYNEQFF. The chain joins TRBV6-2 or TRBV6-3 to TRBJ2-1; TRBD1 is a possible D gene (5 bases). Between the trimmed V and J ends, which lost 0 bases and 4 bases, there was a span of 13 bases. Germline loops: CDR1 MNHEY, CDR2 SVGEGT. This CDR3 spans 16 amino acids.

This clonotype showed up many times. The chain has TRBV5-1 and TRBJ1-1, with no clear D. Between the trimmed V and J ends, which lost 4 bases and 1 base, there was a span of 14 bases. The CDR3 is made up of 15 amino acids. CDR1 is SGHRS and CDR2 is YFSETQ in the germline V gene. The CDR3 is CASSLLLTPNTEAFF. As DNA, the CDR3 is TGCGCCAGCAGCCTCCTATTGACACCGAACACTGAAGCTTTCTTT.

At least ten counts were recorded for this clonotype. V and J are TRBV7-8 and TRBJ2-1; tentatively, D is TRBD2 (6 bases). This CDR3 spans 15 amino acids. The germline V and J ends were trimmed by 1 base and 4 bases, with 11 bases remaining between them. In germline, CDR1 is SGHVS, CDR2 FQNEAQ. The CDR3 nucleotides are TGTGCCAGCAGCTTAGGCGGGGCCCGATACAATGAGCAGTTCTTC. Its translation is CASSLGGARYNEQFF.

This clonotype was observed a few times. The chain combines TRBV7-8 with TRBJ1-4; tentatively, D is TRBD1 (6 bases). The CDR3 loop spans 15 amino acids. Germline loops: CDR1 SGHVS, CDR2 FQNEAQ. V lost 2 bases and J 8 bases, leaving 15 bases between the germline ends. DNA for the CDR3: TGTGCCAGCAGCTTATCCCCGGGGGCGGGGGAAAAACTGTTTTTT. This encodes CASSLSPGAGEKLFF.

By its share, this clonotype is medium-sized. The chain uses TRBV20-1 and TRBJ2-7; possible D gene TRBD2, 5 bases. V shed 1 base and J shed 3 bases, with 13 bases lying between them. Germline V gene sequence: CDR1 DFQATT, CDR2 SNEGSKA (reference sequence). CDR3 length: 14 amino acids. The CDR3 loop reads CSARVEGVYYEQYF. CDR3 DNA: TGCAGTGCTAGAGTCGAGGGAGTGTACTACGAGCAGTACTTC.

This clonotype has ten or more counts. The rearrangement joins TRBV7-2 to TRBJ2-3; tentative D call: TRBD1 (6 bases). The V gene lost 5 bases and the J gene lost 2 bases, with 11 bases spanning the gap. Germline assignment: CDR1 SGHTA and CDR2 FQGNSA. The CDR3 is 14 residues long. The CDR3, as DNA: TGTGCCAGCAGCCCGCTGGGGGCCACAGATACGCAGTATTTT. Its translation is CASSPLGATDTQYF.

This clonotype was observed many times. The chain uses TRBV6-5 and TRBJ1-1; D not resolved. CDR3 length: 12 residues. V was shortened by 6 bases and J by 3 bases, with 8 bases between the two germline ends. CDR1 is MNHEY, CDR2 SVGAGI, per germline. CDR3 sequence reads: CASRRQDTEAFF. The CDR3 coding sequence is TGTGCCAGCAGACGGCAGGACACTGAAGCTTTCTTT.

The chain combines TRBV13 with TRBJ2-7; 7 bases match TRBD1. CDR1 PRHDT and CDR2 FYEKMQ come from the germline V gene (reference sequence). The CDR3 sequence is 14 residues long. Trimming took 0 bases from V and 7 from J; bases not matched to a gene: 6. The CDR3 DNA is TGTGCCAGCAGCTTAGGAGGGGGCACTCAGGAGCAGTACTTC. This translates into CASSLGGGTQEQYF.

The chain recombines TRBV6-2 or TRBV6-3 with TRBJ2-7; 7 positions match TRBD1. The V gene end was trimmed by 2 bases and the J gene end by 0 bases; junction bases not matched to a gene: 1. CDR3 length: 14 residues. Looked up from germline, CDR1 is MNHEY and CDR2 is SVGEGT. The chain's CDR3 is CASSYGTASYEQYF. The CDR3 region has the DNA TGTGCCAGCAGTTACGGGACAGCCTCCTACGAGCAGTACTTC.

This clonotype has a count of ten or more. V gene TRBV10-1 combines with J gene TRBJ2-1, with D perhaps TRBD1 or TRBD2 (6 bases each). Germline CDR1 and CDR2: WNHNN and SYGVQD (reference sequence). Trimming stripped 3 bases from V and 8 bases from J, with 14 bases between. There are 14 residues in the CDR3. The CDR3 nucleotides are TGCGCCAGCAGTGAACCGGGGGCCTGGGATGAGCAGTTCTTC. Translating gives CASSEPGAWDEQFF.

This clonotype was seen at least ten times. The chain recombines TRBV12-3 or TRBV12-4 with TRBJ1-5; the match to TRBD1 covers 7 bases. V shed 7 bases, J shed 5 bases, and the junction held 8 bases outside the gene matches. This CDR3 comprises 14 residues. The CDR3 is CASTEGAVYQPQHF. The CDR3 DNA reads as TGTGCCAGCACCGAGGGGGCAGTCTATCAGCCCCAGCATTTT.

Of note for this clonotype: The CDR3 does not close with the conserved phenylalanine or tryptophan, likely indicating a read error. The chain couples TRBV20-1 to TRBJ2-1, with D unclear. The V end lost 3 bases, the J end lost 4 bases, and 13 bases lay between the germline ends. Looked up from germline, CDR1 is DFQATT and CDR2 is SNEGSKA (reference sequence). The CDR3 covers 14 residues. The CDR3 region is CSASPLDGYNEQFS. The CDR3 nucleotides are TGCAGTGCTAGTCCACTGGACGGTTACAATGAGCAGTTCTCC.

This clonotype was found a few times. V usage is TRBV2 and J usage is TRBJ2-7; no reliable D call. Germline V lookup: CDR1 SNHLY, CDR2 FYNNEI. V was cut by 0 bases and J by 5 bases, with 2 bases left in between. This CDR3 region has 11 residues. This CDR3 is CASSEADEQYF. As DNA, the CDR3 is TGTGCCAGCAGTGAAGCGGACGAGCAGTACTTC.